This TCR beta chain was captured in a study of T cells in Graves' hyperthyroidism and ophthalmopathy. Over 18 months, lack of ophthalmopathy progression marked Graves' hyperthyroidism as stable. RNA transcripts served as the template for amplifying TCR beta CDR3 regions. During a first-round RT-PCR of the TCR CDR3, the HTBI primer set was used. TCRdb re-called the multiplex PCR reads with MiXCR, one entry per CDR3 protein. The sample carries under 350,000 distinct CDR3 sequences, around 20% recorded once. Per the germline V gene, CDR1 is MNHEY and CDR2 is SVGEGT. Trimming took off 5 bases at V and 0 bases at J, with 16 bases between the two ends. The CDR3 is 16 residues long.

The chain carries TRBV6-2 or TRBV6-3 and TRBJ1-1, with D possibly TRBD1 on 5 matching bases. Sequencing was carried out using blood. This receptor was identified in a woman between 45 and 60 years old with Graves' hyperthyroidism. CDR3 DNA sequence: TGTGCCAGCAGTCACAGGAGGGACGGTGTGAACACTGAAGCTTTCTTT. Amino acid sequence: CASSHRRDGVNTEAFF.